Included here is one T cell receptor beta chain sequence, with context. Its antigen is still unknown. The table came from immunoSEQ multiplex PCR; TCRdb's copy has only in-frame clones and leaves some out. Seen here are about 12,000 clones, 70% to 90% observed once, and the top ten hold roughly 3.9%. The data originate from a study of blood T cell dynamics during melanoma immunotherapy. Study-wide context: Metastatic melanoma patients received first-line pembrolizumab or nivolumab plus ipilimumab. Findings and caveats of the study: At W3, later disease-control patients showed bifurcated PBMC repertoire changes, unlike progressors.

Noted time point: week 3, after first cycle of checkpoint inhibitor. J gave up 4 bases and V 7 bases, and 8 bases lay outside the gene matches. The CDR3 consists of 15 residues. The germline V gene encodes CDR1 MNHEY and CDR2 SMNVEV (reference sequence). Sequences were derived from blood, sampled from a patient treated with checkpoint blockade. This TCR was recovered from a human donor with melanoma. The genes are TRBV27 and TRBJ2-3, with TRBD2 matching over 10 bases. The CDR3, as DNA: TGTGCCAGCATGAAGCGGGGGGGGTTCCCAGATACGCAGTATTTT. This encodes CASMKRGGFPDTQYF.